Each of the 24 T cell receptor beta chains below was sequenced from the same sample in a study of T cell responses to AZD1222 COVID-19 vaccine. Profiled with immunoSEQ multiplex PCR; TCRdb holds only in-frame clones, not every one. The table has approximately 90,000 clones, around 90% seen once. The specimen was peripheral blood, collected on day 0 of AZD1222 vaccination. Receptor source: an adult in good health.

V is TRBV5-1 and J is TRBJ1-3; 7 bases agree with TRBD1. CDR1 and CDR2 from the germline V gene are SGHRS and YFSETQ. V dropped 5 bases and J dropped 4; count of bases not matched to a gene: 9. The CDR3 extends over 15 amino acids. DNA of the CDR3: TGCGCCAGCAGTTCGGAGGGGGCAAGAGGAAACACCATATATTTT. Translation gives CASSSEGARGNTIYF.

The V and J genes are TRBV3-1 (or the pseudogene TRBV3-2) and TRBJ1-1; possible D gene TRBD1, 5 bases. This CDR3 contains 14 residues. Per germline, CDR1 LGHDT and CDR2 YNNKEL (reference sequence). V lost 4 bases, J lost 6 bases, and 15 bases lay in between. In DNA, the CDR3 is TGTGCCAGCAGCCCCTATTTACAGGCCGCTGAAGCTTTCTTT. This gives the protein CASSPYLQAAEAFF.

J is TRBJ2-1 and V is TRBV5-1; 9 positions match TRBD2. The germline V gene encodes CDR1 SGHRS and CDR2 YFSETQ. Unmatched junction bases numbered 2, after V lost 5 bases and J lost 2 bases. The CDR3 covers 14 residues. The CDR3 region is CASSSSGAYNEQFF. CDR3 coding DNA: TGCGCCAGCAGTTCTAGCGGGGCCTACAATGAGCAGTTCTTC.

This sequence joins TRBV29-1 and TRBJ1-2; TRBD1 might be the D (6 bases). CDR3 length: 12 residues. Trimming removed 6 bases at V and 2 bases at J, with 10 bases between. Germline V gene lookup returns CDR1 SQVTM and CDR2 ANQGSEA. The CDR3 DNA sequence: TGCAGCGTGGCTCAGGGGAACTATGGCTACACCTTC. This encodes CSVAQGNYGYTF.

The CDR3 protein is CASSLERGLHQPQHF. The CDR3 DNA reads as TGTGCCAGCAGCTTGGAGAGGGGTTTACATCAGCCCCAGCATTTT. The rearrangement joins TRBV7-2 to TRBJ1-5; TRBD1 is a possible D gene (5 bases). The CDR3 is 15 residues long. Per the germline V gene, CDR1 is SGHTA and CDR2 is FQGNSA. V was pared by 3 bases and J by 5 bases, with 14 bases between.

The chain has TRBV19 and TRBJ1-6; D is perhaps TRBD1 (5 bases). The CDR3 is 14 residues long. The germline V gene encodes CDR1 LNHDA and CDR2 SQIVND (reference sequence). V was pared by 6 bases and J by 7 bases, with 13 bases between. The chain's CDR3 is CASRLGQGNSPLHF. In DNA, the CDR3 is TGTGCCAGTAGGCTCGGGCAGGGCAATTCACCCCTCCACTTT.

The chain employs TRBV7-6 and TRBJ2-1, with 7 bases identical to TRBD1. Germline trimming cut 2 bases from V and 7 bases from J; bases unmatched to any gene: 5. This CDR3 has 14 amino acids. CDR1 and CDR2 from the germline V gene are SGHVS and FNYEAQ. Here the CDR3 reads CASSLLDRSNEQFF. The CDR3 coding sequence is TGTGCCAGCAGCTTATTGGACAGGTCGAATGAGCAGTTCTTC.

The J gene is TRBJ1-6, the V gene TRBV19; a possible D gene is TRBD1 (6 bases). Trimming removed 4 bases at V and 9 bases at J, with 16 bases between. Germline V gene lookup returns CDR1 LNHDA and CDR2 SQIVND (reference sequence). CDR3 size: 15 residues. The CDR3 is CASSTTGLSISPLHF. Here the CDR3 DNA reads TGTGCCAGTAGTACTACAGGGCTGTCCATTTCACCCCTCCACTTT.

This clone was detected once. The V call is TRBV6-2 or TRBV6-3, the J call TRBJ2-7; the D gene could be TRBD1 or TRBD2 (5 bases each). The CDR3 contains 15 residues. Trimming left V 0 bases short and J 3 bases short, with 12 bases between. Germline loops: CDR1 MNHEY, CDR2 SVGEGT. The CDR3 reads CASSYSGVAHYEQYF. For the CDR3, the DNA is TGTGCCAGCAGTTACTCGGGGGTAGCCCACTACGAGCAGTACTTC.

The chain couples TRBV4-1 to TRBJ2-2; the match to TRBD2 covers 8 bases. The CDR3 loop spans 18 amino acids. V dropped 0 bases and J dropped 0; count of bases not matched to a gene: 6. Germline V CDR1 and CDR2: MGHRA, YSYEKL. CDR3 sequence reads: CASSQDLVSGTNTGELFF. The CDR3 DNA follows: TGCGCCAGCAGCCAAGATTTGGTTAGCGGGACGAACACCGGGGAGCTGTTTTTT.

The chain uses TRBV14 and TRBJ1-6; TRBD1 matches at 8 bases. CDR1 and CDR2 (germline): SGHDN, FVKESK. CDR3 size: 16 residues. Trimming at V came to 5 bases and at J to 7 bases, leaving 10 bases not matched to a gene. CDR3: CASSIRTGRTNSPLHF. DNA of the CDR3: TGTGCCAGCAGCATTCGGACAGGGAGAACGAATTCACCCCTCCACTTT.

The chain carries TRBV9 and TRBJ2-5, with 10 bases fitting TRBD2. The CDR3 totals 16 residues. Germline CDR1 is SGDLS and CDR2 is YYNGEE. V trimming: 0 bases; J trimming: 5 bases; junction bases outside the gene matches: 7. The CDR3 loop is CASSVEPSGSYETQYF. The CDR3 DNA is TGTGCCAGCAGCGTAGAACCTAGCGGGAGCTATGAGACCCAGTACTTC.

The chain has TRBV28 and TRBJ1-6, with 9 bases that match TRBD1. V was clipped by 8 bases and J by 9 bases; unmatched bases: 5. CDR1 and CDR2 (germline): MDHEN, SYDVKM. The CDR3 is 13 residues long. The CDR3 DNA sequence: TGTGCCAGCCGGGACAGGGCAATTTCACCCCTCCACTTT. This translates into CASRDRAISPLHF.

This clone was observed once. The J gene is TRBJ2-3, the V gene TRBV3-1 (or the pseudogene TRBV3-2); D is perhaps TRBD1 (5 bases). Trimming cost V 2 bases and J 5 bases, with 11 bases left between them. The CDR3 length is 14 residues. Germline-derived CDR1 and CDR2 are LGHDT and YNNKEL (reference sequence). CDR3 sequence: CASSQYRFRDTQYF. CDR3 DNA: TGTGCCAGCAGCCAATACAGGTTCCGAGATACGCAGTATTTT.

Only one count was recorded for this clone. The rearrangement links TRBV6-2 or TRBV6-3 to TRBJ2-1; 10 bases fit TRBD2. The trim removed 2 bases at V and 9 bases at J, leaving 4 bases unmatched. In germline, CDR1 is MNHEY, CDR2 SVGEGT. This CDR3 comprises 14 residues. The CDR3 is CASSYPTSGLEQFF. CDR3 coding DNA: TGTGCCAGCAGTTACCCGACTAGCGGGCTTGAGCAGTTCTTC.

V gene TRBV7-2 combines with J gene TRBJ1-5; D not resolved. Trimming cost V 0 bases and J 7 bases, with 13 bases left between them. This CDR3 has 15 amino acids. CDR1 and CDR2 from the germline V gene are SGHTA and FQGNSA. CDR3: CASSLAAWVGQPQHF. The CDR3 DNA reads TGTGCCAGCAGCTTAGCGGCCTGGGTCGGCCAGCCCCAGCATTTT.

The chain links TRBV18 to TRBJ1-2, with 9 bases aligning to TRBD1. The ends lost 2 bases at V and 7 bases at J; junction bases unmatched: 8. The CDR3 runs to 15 residues. In germline, CDR1 is KGHSH, CDR2 LQKENI. CDR3 amino acids: CASSPTGQGFSGYTF. The CDR3 coding sequence is TGTGCCAGCTCACCAACGGGACAGGGATTTAGTGGCTACACCTTC.

The CDR3, as DNA: TGTGCCAGCAGCTTAGAAGGGGGCCTGAGCACAGATACGCAGTATTTT. Its protein is CASSLEGGLSTDTQYF. The rearrangement uses TRBV11-2 and TRBJ2-3; 7 bases agree with TRBD1. V lost 0 bases, J lost 0 bases, and 3 bases stayed unmatched. In germline, CDR1 is SGHAT, CDR2 FQNNGV. The CDR3 spans 16 residues.

The chain uses TRBV7-9 and TRBJ2-2; 12 bases align to TRBD2. After removal of 6 bases from V and 11 bases from J, the junction contained 7 bases not matched to a gene. Germline lookup yields CDR1 SEHNR and CDR2 FQNEAQ (reference sequence). CDR3 length: 14 residues. The DNA for the CDR3 is TGTGCCAGCAGACCAGGACTAGCGGGATATGAGCTGTTTTTT. This sequence encodes CASRPGLAGYELFF.

The chain joins TRBV25-1 to TRBJ1-2; weak D call: TRBD1 (5 bases). V lost 3 bases, J lost 5 bases, and 13 bases lay in between. CDR1 and CDR2 from the germline V gene are MGHDK and SYGVNS. The CDR3 length is 14 residues. The CDR3 bases are TGTGCCAGCAGTGAGGGTACGGGGGTATATGGCTACACCTTC. Residues: CASSEGTGVYGYTF.

V usage is TRBV4-2 and J usage is TRBJ2-1; TRBD1 matches 7 bases. The V gene's germline CDR1 is LGHNA and CDR2 YNFKEQ. V was pared by 1 base and J by 4 bases, with 10 bases of the junction left unmatched. This CDR3 has 17 amino acids. CDR3 in amino acids: CASSQASSGTDYNEQFF. CDR3 nucleotide sequence: TGTGCCAGCAGCCAAGCGTCCTCCGGGACAGATTACAATGAGCAGTTCTTC.

The rearrangement joins TRBV5-1 to TRBJ1-2; possible D gene TRBD1, 5 bases. Germline CDR1 reads SGHRS; CDR2 reads YFSETQ. The V and J ends lost 5 bases and 6 bases respectively, with 11 bases between them. This CDR3 has 12 residues. The CDR3 spells CASSVRGDGYTF. The CDR3 DNA reads TGCGCCAGCAGTGTACGGGGCGATGGCTACACCTTC. The whole variable domain, remainder taken from reference TRBV5-1 and TRBJ1-2, is KAGVTQTPRYLIKTRGQQVTLSCSPISGHRSVSWYQQTPGQGLQFLFEYFSETQRNKGNFPGRFSGRQFSNSRSEMNVSTLELGDSALYLCASSVRGDGYTFGSGTRLTVV.

The chain uses TRBV12-2 and TRBJ2-1; the DNA was not used to check the table's D call, TRBD1. TRBV12-2 corresponds to a pseudogene. This CDR3 spans 19 amino acids. The CDR3 sequence: CASRRHYVRVGVTYNEQFF. DNA of the CDR3: TGTGCAAGTCGCCGACATTACGTCAGGGTAGGAGTAACCTACAATGAGCAGTTCTTC.

The V call is TRBV2, the J call TRBJ1-5, with a possible D match to TRBD1 (5 bases). The CDR3 totals 15 residues. The V end was cut by 6 bases, the J end by 0 bases, with 12 bases between. Germline-derived CDR1 and CDR2 are SNHLY and FYNNEI. CDR3 nucleotide sequence: TGTGCCAGCAGAAGCAGGGAACATAGCAATCAGCCCCAGCATTTT. Amino acid sequence: CASRSREHSNQPQHF.